These T cell receptor beta chains were read from a single sample in a study of technical replicates of blood from a handful of donors. Sequenced by immunoSEQ multiplex PCR; TCRdb stores in-frame clones only, minus some. The data contain tens of thousands of clones, approximately 94% of them seen just once; the ten biggest clones take up 0.3% to 0.45%. The sequenced material came from T cells isolated from PBMCs. The receptors shown here come from a human donor in good health. Each CDR3 is given with its conserved first and last residue. A D gene is named only where the DNA matches it firmly. Clone size, where shown, is once, few, many, or a class for clones that have expanded.

size: once; J: TRBJ1-5; V: TRBV10-3; D: -; DNA: TGTGCCACCGGGGAGGTGCAGAGCAATCAGCCCCAGCATTTT; CDR3: CATGEVQSNQPQHF
size: once; J: TRBJ2-2; V: TRBV5-1; D: -; DNA: TGCGCCAGCAGCTTAGAGCGCGAAACCGGGGAGCTGTTTTTT; CDR3: CASSLERETGELFF
size: -; J: TRBJ2-3; V: TRBV28; D: -; DNA: TGTGCCAGCAGTCCACTACGGACTACCCAAAGCACAGATACGCAGTATTTT; CDR3: CASSPLRTTQSTDTQYF
size: -; J: TRBJ1-2; V: TRBV6-5; D: -; DNA: TGTGCCAGCAGTTACCACAGGGACTATGGCTACACCTTC; CDR3: CASSYHRDYGYTF
size: -; J: TRBJ2-3; V: TRBV28; D: TRBD2; DNA: TGTGCCAGCAGCCTTTTAGCGGGAGATACAGATACGCAGTATTTT; CDR3: CASSLLAGDTDTQYF
size: -; J: TRBJ2-7; V: TRBV29-1; D: TRBD2; DNA: TGCAGCGTTGCCTGGCGGGAGTTCTCCTACGAGCAGTACTTC; CDR3: CSVAWREFSYEQYF
size: -; J: TRBJ1-1; V: TRBV2; D: TRBD1; DNA: TGTGCCAGCAGTACTGACAGGGAGGTGACTGAAGCTTTCTTT; CDR3: CASSTDREVTEAFF
size: -; J: TRBJ1-4; V: TRBV4-1; D: -; DNA: TGCGCCAGCAGCCAATGGGACACTCATCTTGCAACTAATGAAAAACTGTTTTTT; CDR3: CASSQWDTHLATNEKLFF
size: few; J: TRBJ2-7; V: TRBV7-9; D: -; DNA: TGTGCCAGCAGCTTAGGCGCCTACGAGCAGTACTTC; CDR3: CASSLGAYEQYF
size: -; J: TRBJ2-6; V: TRBV28; D: -; DNA: TGTGCCAGCTATAGTGTCTCTGGGGCCAACGTCCTGACTTTC; CDR3: CASYSVSGANVLTF
size: -; J: TRBJ1-3; V: TRBV29-1; D: -; DNA: TGCAGCGTTGAAGAAACAGGGTCTGGAAACACCATATATTTT; CDR3: CSVEETGSGNTIYF
size: -; J: TRBJ2-2; V: TRBV6-1; D: TRBD2; DNA: TGTGCCAGCAGTGAAATAGCGGGAGGTAGTGGGGAGCTGTTTTTT; CDR3: CASSEIAGGSGELFF
size: once; J: TRBJ2-3; V: TRBV4-3; D: TRBD1; DNA: TGCGCCAGCAGCCAAGATTTAGGACAGGGGGCAGCTTATTGGGTTCCAACAGATACGCAGTATTTT; CDR3: CASSQDLGQGAAYWVPTDTQYF
size: -; J: TRBJ2-5; V: TRBV7-9; D: TRBD2; DNA: TGTGCCAGCAGCGTAACTAGCGGACTAGGGGTTGGAGAGACCCAGTACTTC; CDR3: CASSVTSGLGVGETQYF
size: -; J: TRBJ2-3; V: TRBV5-1; D: -; DNA: TGCGCCAGCAGCTTTAGACATCCGGGACAAGCAGATACGCAGTATTTT; CDR3: CASSFRHPGQADTQYF
size: -; J: TRBJ2-7; V: TRBV10-1; D: -; DNA: TGCGCCAGCAGTGGGGACAAATACGAGCAGTACTTC; CDR3: CASSGDKYEQYF
size: -; J: TRBJ2-7; V: TRBV10-3; D: -; DNA: TGTGCCATCAACTCCATCCTCTCGCGTGGGGCGAGCAGCTACGAGCAGTACTTC; CDR3: CAINSILSRGASSYEQYF
size: -; J: TRBJ2-4; V: TRBV28; D: -; DNA: TGTGCCAGCAGCACTGGAGGGTCGGCCAAAAACATTCAGTACTTC; CDR3: CASSTGGSAKNIQYF
size: -; J: TRBJ2-1; V: TRBV14; D: -; DNA: TGTGCCAGCAGCCATAGAAACAGGCCTAGCTCCTACAATGAGCAGTTCTTC; CDR3: CASSHRNRPSSYNEQFF
size: -; J: TRBJ2-5; V: TRBV7-9; D: -; DNA: TGTGCCAGCAGCCCCGTCGGGTTAACTCAAGAGACCCAGTACTTC; CDR3: CASSPVGLTQETQYF
size: -; J: TRBJ2-2; V: TRBV4-1; D: TRBD2; DNA: TGCGCCAGCAGCCAAGGCCGGATAGCGGGAGGCCGTGGGCCCGGGGAGCTGTTTTTT; CDR3: CASSQGRIAGGRGPGELFF
size: once; J: TRBJ2-5; V: TRBV9; D: -; DNA: TGTGCCAGCAGCTCTATCTCTCCGACCCAGTACTTC; CDR3: CASSSISPTQYF
size: -; J: TRBJ1-1; V: TRBV27; D: -; DNA: TGTGCCAGCAGTTTTCAGGGTGGTACTGAAGCTTTCTTT; CDR3: CASSFQGGTEAFF